This passage covers 20 T cell receptor beta chains from one sample sequenced in a study of blood T cell repertoires in COVID-19. Only in-frame clones appear in the TCRdb table, and some are missing; sequencing was by immunoSEQ multiplex PCR. The sample carries 200,000 to 300,000 clones, roughly 86% recorded once. The source material was peripheral blood. The receptors stem from a woman aged 50 to 60 with acute or convalescent COVID-19.

This rearrangement joins TRBV3-1 (or the pseudogene TRBV3-2) to TRBJ1-2, with D perhaps TRBD1 (5 bases). Germline CDR1 and CDR2: LGHDT and YNNKEL (reference sequence). V dropped 7 bases and J dropped 4 bases, with 16 bases sitting between them. The CDR3 is 14 residues long. This CDR3 reads CASTNLRDSYGYTF. For the CDR3, the DNA is TGTGCCAGCACGAACCTCCGGGACTCCTATGGCTACACCTTC.

V usage is TRBV28 and J usage is TRBJ2-7; 8 positions agree with TRBD2. The CDR3 sequence is 17 residues long. Losses at the gene ends were 2 bases for V and 0 bases for J; bases not matched to a gene: 9. Germline loops: CDR1 MDHEN, CDR2 SYDVKM. CDR3 region: CASSLKRLLAASYEQYF. CDR3 bases: TGTGCCAGCAGTTTAAAACGTCTACTAGCGGCCTCCTACGAGCAGTACTTC.

The rearrangement joins TRBV30 to TRBJ1-1; D not certain. V was clipped by 3 bases and J by 9 bases, with 11 bases between them. This CDR3 is built from 11 residues. Germline CDR1 is GTSNPN and CDR2 is SVGIG (reference sequence). The DNA of the CDR3 is TGTGCCTGGAGGCGGGTACATCAAGCTTTCTTT. Protein sequence: CAWRRVHQAFF.

J is TRBJ2-1 and V is TRBV28; TRBD1 might be the D (6 bases). The CDR3 spans 15 residues. Germline CDR1 is MDHEN and CDR2 is SYDVKM. V lost 6 bases to trimming and J lost 2 bases, with 14 bases between them. The CDR3 reads CASSLATGPYNEQFF. CDR3 DNA sequence: TGTGCCAGCAGCCTAGCAACAGGGCCCTACAATGAGCAGTTCTTC.

The genes are TRBV21-1 and TRBJ2-1; the table assigns TRBD1, which was not confirmed against the DNA. TRBV21-1 is a pseudogene segment. CDR3 length equals 14 residues. The CDR3 nucleotides are TGTGCCAGAGGGGGAAAACCTTACGCCGATGAGCAGTTCTTC. Amino acid sequence: CARGGKPYADEQFF.

This chain uses TRBV4-3 with TRBJ2-7; 12 bases align to TRBD1. The CDR3 sequence is 17 residues long. Germline V gene data show CDR1 as LGHNA and CDR2 as YSLEER. The junction had 8 bases not matched to a gene; V was cut back by 0 bases and J by 5 bases. CDR3: CASSQDSRGQGAHEQYF. CDR3 nucleotides: TGCGCCAGCAGCCAAGATAGTAGGGGACAGGGGGCCCACGAGCAGTACTTC.

The rearrangement joins TRBV6-5 to TRBJ2-2; D is perhaps TRBD1 (7 bases). The V gene lost 10 bases and the J gene lost 1 base, with 16 bases spanning the gap. This CDR3 is built from 15 residues. Germline CDR1 is MNHEY and CDR2 is SVGAGI. Here the CDR3 reads CATNRQGGNTGELFF. For the CDR3, the DNA is TGTGCCACCAACAGACAGGGAGGGAACACCGGGGAGCTGTTTTTT.

The V gene is TRBV6-5, the J gene TRBJ2-7, with 8 bases fitting TRBD1. This CDR3 contains 15 residues. The V gene end was trimmed by 5 bases and the J gene end by 3 bases; junction bases not matched to a gene: 9. Per germline, CDR1 MNHEY and CDR2 SVGAGI. The CDR3: CASSKEGTGIYEQYF. Here the CDR3 DNA reads TGTGCCAGCAGTAAGGAAGGGACAGGCATCTACGAGCAGTACTTC.

The gene calls are TRBV5-1 and TRBJ1-1; TRBD1 is a possible D gene (6 bases). Germline V lookup: CDR1 SGHRS, CDR2 YFSETQ. This CDR3 has 14 amino acids. V was cut by 3 bases and J by 1 base, with 10 bases left in between. CDR3 in amino acids: CASSSGQQNTEAFF. The CDR3 coding sequence is TGCGCCAGCAGCTCTGGACAGCAGAACACTGAAGCTTTCTTT. The full variable domain, rest sourced from reference TRBV5-1 and TRBJ1-1, is KAGVTQTPRYLIKTRGQQVTLSCSPISGHRSVSWYQQTPGQGLQFLFEYFSETQRNKGNFPGRFSGRQFSNSRSEMNVSTLELGDSALYLCASSSGQQNTEAFFGQGTRLTVV.

CDR3 region: CASSETGRDTQYF. The CDR3 nucleotides read TGTGCCAGCAGTGAGACAGGACGGGATACGCAGTATTTT. The chain carries TRBV27 and TRBJ2-3; possibly TRBD1 for D (6 bases). Trimming took 5 bases from V and 6 from J, leaving 12 bases between them. The CDR3 extends over 13 amino acids. Per the germline V gene, CDR1 is MNHEY and CDR2 is SMNVEV (reference sequence).

A few counts support this clone. This chain uses TRBV19 with TRBJ1-5; no definite D call. The CDR3 loop spans 13 amino acids. CDR1 is LNHDA and CDR2 is SQIVND in the germline V gene (reference sequence). V lost 6 bases to trimming and J lost 4 bases, with 10 bases between them. CDR3 loop: CASSHDTNQPQHF. In DNA form, the CDR3 reads TGTGCCAGTAGCCACGACACAAATCAGCCCCAGCATTTT. Variable domain in full (rest from reference TRBV19 and TRBJ1-5): DGGITQSPKYLFRKEGQNVTLSCEQNLNHDAMYWYRQDPGQGLRLIYYSQIVNDFQKGDIAEGYSVSREKKESFPLTVTSAQKNPTAFYLCASSHDTNQPQHFGDGTRLSIL.

The count of this clone is one. The chain employs TRBV5-1 and TRBJ2-5; 8 bases are shared with TRBD2. This CDR3 has 15 amino acids. The germline V gene has CDR1 SGHRS and CDR2 YFSETQ. The ends lost 4 bases at V and 3 bases at J; junction bases unmatched: 8. The CDR3 protein is CASSKTGTREETQYF. The CDR3 DNA reads as TGCGCCAGCAGCAAAACCGGGACTAGGGAAGAGACCCAGTACTTC.

The J gene is TRBJ2-2, the V gene TRBV28; TRBD2 agrees at 9 bases. Germline values: CDR1 MDHEN, CDR2 SYDVKM. The length of the CDR3 is 15 residues. V was clipped by 6 bases and J by 3 bases; unmatched bases: 5. CDR3 DNA sequence: TGTGCCAGCAGACCAGCGGGAGGACACACCGGGGAGCTGTTTTTT. Protein: CASRPAGGHTGELFF.

This rearrangement joins TRBV6-6 to TRBJ2-1; 12 bases match TRBD2. Germline V gene data show CDR1 as MNHNY and CDR2 as SVGAGI (reference sequence). After removal of 5 bases from V and 8 bases from J, the junction contained 10 bases not matched to a gene. CDR3 length: 16 amino acids. For the CDR3, the DNA is TGTGCCAGCAGTATCCCTAGCGGGAGGGCCGCGGATGAGCAGTTCTTC. Amino acids: CASSIPSGRAADEQFF.

The V and J genes are TRBV10-3 and TRBJ1-1; 7 bases align to TRBD1. Germline CDR1 is ENHRY and CDR2 is SYGVKD. The CDR3 contains 14 residues. Losses at the gene ends were 11 bases for V and 5 bases for J; bases not matched to a gene: 14. The CDR3 DNA is TGTGCCTCCCAAGGGGGCGGCGTGGGGACTGAAGCTTTCTTT. It specifies CASQGGGVGTEAFF.

The chain recombines TRBV5-1 with TRBJ1-1; 7 nucleotides line up with TRBD1. This CDR3 has 14 residues. Trimming cost V 4 bases and J 6 bases; bases outside gene matches: 9. The germline V gene has CDR1 SGHRS and CDR2 YFSETQ. CDR3 protein: CASSLRTGSPEAFF. CDR3 DNA: TGCGCCAGCAGCCTTCGGACAGGCTCCCCTGAAGCTTTCTTT.

The rearrangement uses TRBV28 and TRBJ1-5, with 9 nucleotides matching TRBD1. CDR1 MDHEN and CDR2 SYDVKM come from the germline V gene. Germline trimming cut 5 bases from V and 1 base from J; bases unmatched to any gene: 3. CDR3 size: 15 residues. This chain's CDR3 is CASSLDRGSNQPQHF. CDR3 bases: TGTGCCAGCAGTCTGGACAGGGGAAGCAATCAGCCCCAGCATTTT.

This clone was seen a single time. This chain uses TRBV7-2 with TRBJ2-1; D is perhaps TRBD2 (5 bases). The germline V gene has CDR1 SGHTA and CDR2 FQGNSA. The ends were cut back, 3 bases at V and 5 bases at J, with 11 bases in the middle. CDR3 size: 14 residues. In DNA form, the CDR3 reads TGTGCCAGCAGCTTGGTCTTAGCGAACAATGAGCAGTTCTTC. It is translated as CASSLVLANNEQFF.

This chain links TRBV6-5 with TRBJ1-4; no clear D gene. Between the trimmed V and J ends, which lost 6 bases and 8 bases, there was a span of 13 bases. CDR3 length: 13 residues. CDR1 is MNHEY and CDR2 is SVGAGI in the germline V gene. In nucleotides, the CDR3 is TGTGCCAGCAGCCGAATCCCGCGGGAAAAACTGTTTTTT. Encoded protein: CASSRIPREKLFF.

The chain joins TRBV9 to TRBJ1-5; the match to TRBD1 covers 7 bases. The trim removed 4 bases at V and 0 bases at J, leaving 7 bases unmatched. CDR1 and CDR2 from the germline V gene are SGDLS and YYNGEE. CDR3 length equals 16 residues. The CDR3 here is CASSSRQGDSNQPQHF. The CDR3 coding sequence is TGTGCCAGCAGCTCGAGACAGGGCGATAGCAATCAGCCCCAGCATTTT.